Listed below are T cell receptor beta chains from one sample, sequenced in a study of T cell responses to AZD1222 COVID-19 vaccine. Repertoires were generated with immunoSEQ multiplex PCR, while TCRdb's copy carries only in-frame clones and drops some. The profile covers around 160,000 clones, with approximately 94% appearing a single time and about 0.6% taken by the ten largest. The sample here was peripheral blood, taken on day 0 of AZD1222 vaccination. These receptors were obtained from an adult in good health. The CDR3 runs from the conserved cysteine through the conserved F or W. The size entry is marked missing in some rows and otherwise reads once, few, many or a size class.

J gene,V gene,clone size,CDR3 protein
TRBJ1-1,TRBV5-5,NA,CASSFGAGTMNTEAFF
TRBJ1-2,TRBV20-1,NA,CSARAGYGYTF
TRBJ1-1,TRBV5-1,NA,CASSAQGLNTEAFF
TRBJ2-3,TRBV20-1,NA,CSASATDRTDTQYF
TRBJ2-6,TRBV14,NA,CASSQGIRSGANVLTF
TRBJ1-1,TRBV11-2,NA,CASSFGRENTEAFF
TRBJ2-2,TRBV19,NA,CASSLTQRTGELFF
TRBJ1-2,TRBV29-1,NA,CSVESVNKNYGYTF
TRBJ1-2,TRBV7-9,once,CASSLVGDSSYGYTF
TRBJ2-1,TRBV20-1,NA,CSAHYNEQFF
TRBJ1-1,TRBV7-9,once,CASSPLSGAEAFF
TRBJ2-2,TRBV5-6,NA,CASSFGTGEVGELFF
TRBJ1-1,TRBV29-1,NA,CSADRGTEAFF
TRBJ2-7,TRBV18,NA,CASSPNTGTGYEQYF
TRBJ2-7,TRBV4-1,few,CASSQSGTSLLEQYF
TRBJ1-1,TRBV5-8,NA,CASSSGHPSAEAFF
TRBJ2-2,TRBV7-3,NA,CASSLSVDGELFF
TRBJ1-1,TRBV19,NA,CATRTGAITEAFF
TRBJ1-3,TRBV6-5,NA,CASSQSPHSGNTIYF
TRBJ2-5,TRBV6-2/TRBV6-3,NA,CASSTPQAYQETQYF
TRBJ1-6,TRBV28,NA,CASSLWGQGGRTLHF
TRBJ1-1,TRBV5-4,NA,CASSLSQGDTEAFF
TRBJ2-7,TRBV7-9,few,CASSLGSYEQYF
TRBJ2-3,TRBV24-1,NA,CATRGTAHTDTQYF
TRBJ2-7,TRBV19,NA,CASGTGGPGEQYF
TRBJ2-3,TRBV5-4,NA,CASAQGSGDTQYF
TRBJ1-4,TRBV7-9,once,CASSSHNEKLFF